A selection of T cell receptor beta chains follows, all from one sample in a study of regulatory T cells in long-lasting Graves disease. MiXCR was run by TCRdb on the multiplex PCR reads, yielding one entry per CDR3 protein. The sample comprises hundreds of thousands of distinct CDR3 sequences, 15% to 20% of which are singletons, and around 11% rests with the top ten. These same records also appear under a second study, on T cells in Graves' hyperthyroidism and ophthalmopathy.

The sample consisted of peripheral blood mononuclear cells (PBMCs), taken at new diagnosis, from a patient treated with antithyroid drugs. The receptor source for this set is a man younger than 30 with Graves disease. CDR3s include the opening cysteine and the closing phenylalanine or tryptophan. Each record gives: D gene, CDR3 length, J gene, V gene, clone size, CDR3 DNA, CDR3 protein. The D gene is left open where the match is weak. The size of a clone is reported for some rows only, either as once, few or many, or as a class for expanded clones.

>NA|12|TRBJ2-1|TRBV20-1|many
TGCAGTGCTAGTAAAGCCTACAATGAGCAGTTCTTC
CSASKAYNEQFF
>NA|13|TRBJ2-7|TRBV6-1|few
TGTGCCAGCAGTCGGGACACCACCTACGAGCAGTACTTC
CASSRDTTYEQYF
>NA|13|TRBJ1-5|TRBV30|many
TGTGCCTGGAGTCCAGGTCCAGGGCAGCCCCAGCATTTT
CAWSPGPGQPQHF
>TRBD2|17|TRBJ2-5|TRBV7-7|many
TGTGCTAGCAGCCGAGGGCGCCTAGCGGGAAGGCAAGAGACCCAGTACTTC
CASSRGRLAGRQETQYF
>NA|15|TRBJ2-1|TRBV4-2|many
TGTGCCAGCAGCCAAGATGTAGCTGGTACAAATGAGCAGTTCTTC
CASSQDVAGTNEQFF
>TRBD1|15|TRBJ1-2|TRBV5-1|NA
TGCGCCAGCAGCTGGGACAGTTCAGGGGACTATGGCTACACCTTC
CASSWDSSGDYGYTF
>NA|13|TRBJ1-2|TRBV3-1|few
TGTGCCAGCAGCCAAGCTTTCATCTACGGCTACACCTTC
CASSQAFIYGYTF
>NA|16|TRBJ2-3|TRBV12-3/TRBV12-4|many
TGTGCCAGCAGTTTAACCAGGACGGAGAGCACAGATACGCAGTATTTT
CASSLTRTESTDTQYF
>TRBD1|15|TRBJ2-5|TRBV11-2|many
TGTGCCAGCAGCTTAGGTCAGGGGGCGGGGGAGACCCAGTACTTC
CASSLGQGAGETQYF
>NA|16|TRBJ2-3|TRBV20-1|NA
TGCAGTGCTAGAGATGTGTTGTCCACTAGCACAGATACGCAGTATTTT
CSARDVLSTSTDTQYF
>TRBD1|16|TRBJ2-7|TRBV7-9|many
TGTGCCAGCAGCTTAGTAGCAACCGGGACAGCCTACGAGCAGTACTTC
CASSLVATGTAYEQYF
>NA|13|TRBJ1-1|TRBV5-8|NA
TGTGCCAGCAGCTTGAATAGGGGCTTCGGAGCTTTCTTT
CASSLNRGFGAFF
>NA|14|TRBJ1-5|TRBV28|many
TGTGCCAGCAGGCCTCGAGAGTCCTTATTGGCCCAGCATTTT
CASRPRESLLAQHF
>TRBD2|14|TRBJ2-7|TRBV10-3|NA
TGTGCCATCAGTGGGACTAGCTTAAACTACGAGCAGTACTTC
CAISGTSLNYEQYF
>NA|14|TRBJ1-5|TRBV12-3/TRBV12-4|many
TGTGCCAGCAGTTGGGGGTACAGTTCCCAGCCCCAGCATTTT
CASSWGYSSQPQHF
>TRBD1|13|TRBJ2-7|TRBV20-1|many
TGCAGTGCAGAGGGACAGGGGGTCTACGAGCAGTACTTC
CSAEGQGVYEQYF
>NA|16|TRBJ2-2|TRBV20-1|many
TGCAGTGCTAGGGATAGCGCGAGGGTGAACACCGGGGAGCTGTTTTTT
CSARDSARVNTGELFF
>NA|13|TRBJ2-3|TRBV2|few
TGTGCCAGCAGAGAGGGCTCCACAGATACGCAGTATTTT
CASREGSTDTQYF
>NA|14|TRBJ2-3|TRBV20-1|few
TGCAGTGCTAGAGATCCCCTAGTGGCTGATACGCAGTATTTT
CSARDPLVADTQYF
>TRBD2|16|TRBJ2-7|TRBV6-2/TRBV6-3|many
TGTGCCAGCAGTTACCACGCCGGGAGGGGGTCCTACGAGCAGTACTTC
CASSYHAGRGSYEQYF
>NA|14|TRBJ1-5|TRBV27|many
TGTGCCAGCAGTCCTGAACCCTCCAATCAGCCCCAGCATTTT
CASSPEPSNQPQHF
>NA|14|TRBJ2-2|TRBV5-1|few
TGCGCCAGCAGTCCAAAATTAAACACCGGGGAGCTGTTTTTT
CASSPKLNTGELFF
>NA|16|TRBJ2-1|TRBV30|many
TGTGCCTGGAGTGTAAAACTGCCACCCCCCCACAATGAGCAGTTCTTC
CAWSVKLPPPHNEQFF
>TRBD1|15|TRBJ1-2|TRBV28|many
TGTGCCAGCAGTTTACTTAGGACAGGGATCGATGGCTACACCTTC
CASSLLRTGIDGYTF
>TRBD2|16|TRBJ2-7|TRBV4-1|NA
TGCGCCAGCAGCCAAGAAGCTAGGACTAGCCCCTACGAGCAGTACTTC
CASSQEARTSPYEQYF
>NA|14|TRBJ1-1|TRBV6-1|many
TGTGCCAGCACTTTAAGACAGGCGAACACTGAAGCTTTCTTT
CASTLRQANTEAFF
>TRBD1|16|TRBJ2-5|TRBV20-1|few
TGCAGTGCTAGAGATCTCCGGACAGGGGAACAAGAGACCCAGTACTTC
CSARDLRTGEQETQYF
>NA|12|TRBJ2-3|TRBV30|NA
TGTGCCTGGAGTGTGAACAGCGGTCCGCAGTATTTT
CAWSVNSGPQYF
>TRBD1|14|TRBJ2-7|TRBV12-3/TRBV12-4|many
TGTGCCAGCAGTTTCGGGACAGGGGCTAACGAGCAGTACTTC
CASSFGTGANEQYF
>TRBD1|17|TRBJ2-3|TRBV11-2|many
TGTGCCAGCAGCTTAGAGAGGGGGACAGGGGGAACAGATACGCAGTATTTT
CASSLERGTGGTDTQYF
>NA|16|TRBJ1-1|TRBV4-1|NA
TGCGCCAGCAGCCAAGCGGGGCTTGGGATGAACACTGAAGCTTTCTTT
CASSQAGLGMNTEAFF
>TRBD2|19|TRBJ2-7|TRBV28|NA
TGTGCCAGCAGTCGTCTCGGACTAGCGGGAGGGGGGCTCTCCTACGAGCAGTACTTC
CASSRLGLAGGGLSYEQYF
>TRBD2|14|TRBJ2-7|TRBV2|NA
TGTGCCAGCAGTGATCAGGCGGGAGTGAGTGAGCAGTACTTC
CASSDQAGVSEQYF
>NA|16|TRBJ2-5|TRBV9|many
TGTGCCAGCAGCGTAGGCTCTCGGACAGCGCAAGAGACCCAGTACTTC
CASSVGSRTAQETQYF
>NA|15|TRBJ2-5|TRBV20-1|many
TGCAGTGCTAGAGATGGGGCCAGCGGAAGAGAGACCCAGTACTTC
CSARDGASGRETQYF
>NA|14|TRBJ1-4|TRBV27|many
TGTGCCAGCAGTTCACTAATTCCAGGTGAAAAACTGTTTTTT
CASSSLIPGEKLFF
>TRBD2|16|TRBJ2-2|TRBV3-1|many
TGTGCCAGCAGCCAGTTCCTAGCGGGAAACACCGGGGAGCTGTTTTTT
CASSQFLAGNTGELFF
>NA|15|TRBJ2-7|TRBV7-2|NA
TGTGCCAGCAGCTTAGGCCCTGACTACACCTACGAGCAGTACTTC
CASSLGPDYTYEQYF
>TRBD1|16|TRBJ1-1|TRBV13|NA
TGTGCCAGCAGCTTAGGAGAGGGGGCTTGGAACACTGAAGCTTTCTTT
CASSLGEGAWNTEAFF
>NA|14|TRBJ1-1|TRBV4-2|NA
TGTGCCAGCAGCCAACCGGGGGGTACTACTGAAGCTTTCTTT
CASSQPGGTTEAFF
>TRBD1|16|TRBJ2-7|TRBV27|NA
TGTGCCAGCAGTTTATGGATCCCGGGACAGGGGGAAGAGCAGTACTTC
CASSLWIPGQGEEQYF
>NA|13|TRBJ1-1|TRBV10-3|many
TGTGCCATCAGTGGGGCCCCGAACACTGAAGCTTTCTTT
CAISGAPNTEAFF
>NA|14|TRBJ2-3|TRBV20-1|many
TGCAGTGCTGAGGGGGGAGATGGCACAGATACGCAGTATTTT
CSAEGGDGTDTQYF
>NA|15|TRBJ2-7|TRBV5-1|many
TGCGCCAGCAGCTTGGCGGCAGCTAAATCCTACGAGCAGTACTTC
CASSLAAAKSYEQYF
>NA|16|TRBJ1-5|TRBV7-3|NA
TGTGCCAGCAGCTTAAGGCGGTTAGATAGCAATCAGCCCCAGCATTTT
CASSLRRLDSNQPQHF
>TRBD2|18|TRBJ2-7|TRBV20-1|NA
TGCAGTGCTAGAGAGGGGGGCGGGAGGGCCACCAGAATCTACGAGCAGTACTTC
CSAREGGGRATRIYEQYF
>TRBD1|14|TRBJ2-7|TRBV2|many
TGTGCCAGCACCCCGGGACAGATGATCTACGAGCAGTACTTC
CASTPGQMIYEQYF
>NA|14|TRBJ2-7|TRBV20-1|many
TGCAGTGCCCAGGGCGGCTCCCCCTCCTACGAGCAGTACTTC
CSAQGGSPSYEQYF
>TRBD1|16|TRBJ2-2|TRBV7-2|NA
TGTGCCAGCAGCTCAAAGCGGGACAGGGGGTACGGGGAGCTGTTTTTT
CASSSKRDRGYGELFF
>NA|15|TRBJ2-4|TRBV20-1|few
TGCAGTGCTAGATCGGCCTCTCTAGCCAAAAACATTCAGTACTTC
CSARSASLAKNIQYF
>NA|14|TRBJ2-7|TRBV19|NA
TGTGCCAGTTCTAGGGGGGGGCTGGGTGACGAGCAGTACTTC
CASSRGGLGDEQYF
>NA|16|TRBJ1-3|TRBV3-1|many
TGTGCCAGCAGCCAAGTACAGGCGAGCTCTGGAAACACCATATATTTT
CASSQVQASSGNTIYF
>NA|14|TRBJ2-2|TRBV6-2/TRBV6-3|few
TGTGCCAGCAGTTTAAAGGGATACACCGGGGAGCTGTTTTTT
CASSLKGYTGELFF
>TRBD1|15|TRBJ2-7|TRBV11-2|many
TGTGCCAGCAGCTTAGACGGGACAGCTTTCTACGAGCAGTACTTC
CASSLDGTAFYEQYF
>TRBD2|18|TRBJ2-2|TRBV19|NA
TGTGCCAGTAGTCTAGGACTAGCGGGAGGGCCGGGCACCGGGGAGCTGTTTTTT
CASSLGLAGGPGTGELFF